This T cell receptor beta chain was captured in a study of OX40 agonist ivuxolimab in advanced cancers. Germline V gene data show CDR1 as SNHLY and CDR2 as FYNNEI. The ends were cut back, 8 bases at V and 0 bases at J, with 15 bases in the middle. This CDR3 is built from 15 residues. This table comes from immunoSEQ multiplex PCR, and its TCRdb copy is limited to in-frame clones, with some not included. The sample yields some 70,000 clones, around 89% seen once. This clone was seen only once. This chain joins TRBV2 and TRBJ2-3; D is undetermined. The origin of this receptor is an adult with an advanced solid tumor such as melanoma, head and neck, liver or kidney cancer. The source material was CD4+ or CD8+ T cells sorted from blood, sampled in a trial of the OX40 agonist ivuxolimab. The chain's CDR3 is CASPVIIPSTDTQYF. Written as DNA, the CDR3 is TGTGCCAGCCCGGTAATTATACCTAGCACAGATACGCAGTATTTT.